This TCR beta chain appears in the sequencing data of a study of T cell repertoires in cytomegalovirus infection (dated 2019 in TCRdb). Background on the whole study: Recently identified HLA-C-restricted CMV epitopes, whose presentation resists viral immunomodulation, were targeted by peptide stimulations together with well-studied HLA-B-restricted epitopes. Donor HLA type was relevant to the analysis, because carriage of CMV infection together with the matching HLA type was indicated by public TCR beta signatures. Findings and caveats that apply to the study as a whole: Carriers of CMV infection plus the relevant HLA type were discriminated by the cumulative frequency of public TCR beta family members in the study cohort and in an independent roughly 340-donor cohort. In the ex vivo response, HLA-C-restricted CMV-specific TCR beta clonotypes were dominant, and in two of eight donors the single most frequent clonotype came from this HLA-C-restricted group.

These reads were obtained on an Illumina HiSeq 1500. TCRdb passed the public sequencing reads through fastp at Q25 and MiXCR, retaining productive beta sequences. Rows are combined by CDR3 protein, so each entry shows the most common genes and DNA. The sample table lists 200,000 to 250,000 distinct CDR3 sequences, about 40% of them with a count of one. The top ten hold 59% of the sample. Worth noting for this clonotype: This clone's antigen is unknown. There are no base qualities to consult, and no much larger clone falls within one base.

In the paper's terms, the treatment or condition label means: in vitro stimulation with specific CMV peptide epitopes to enrich CMV-specific T cells. This sequence was found in a human donor in good health (CMV status not recorded). Some clones in this sample may be carry-over from other donors' samples. The material was CD8+ T cells from cultured PBMCs, obtained from culture after CMV antigen stimulation.

The CDR3 reads CASSPEGILVDTEAFF. In nucleotide form, the sequence is TGTGCCAGTAGTCCAGAGGGGATTCTGGTAGACACTGAAGCTTTCTTT. This receptor chain uses TRBV19 and TRBJ1-1; TRBD1 is perhaps the D gene, given 5 matching bases. V is reduced by 5 bases and J by 3 bases, leaving a spacing of 19 bases between them. The CDR3 has 16 amino acids, counting the end cysteine and phenylalanine. Solely the CDR3 DNA is kept, with 48 bases framed from the first base. CDR1 and CDR2, looked up from the germline V gene (reference sequence), are LNHDA and SQIVND.